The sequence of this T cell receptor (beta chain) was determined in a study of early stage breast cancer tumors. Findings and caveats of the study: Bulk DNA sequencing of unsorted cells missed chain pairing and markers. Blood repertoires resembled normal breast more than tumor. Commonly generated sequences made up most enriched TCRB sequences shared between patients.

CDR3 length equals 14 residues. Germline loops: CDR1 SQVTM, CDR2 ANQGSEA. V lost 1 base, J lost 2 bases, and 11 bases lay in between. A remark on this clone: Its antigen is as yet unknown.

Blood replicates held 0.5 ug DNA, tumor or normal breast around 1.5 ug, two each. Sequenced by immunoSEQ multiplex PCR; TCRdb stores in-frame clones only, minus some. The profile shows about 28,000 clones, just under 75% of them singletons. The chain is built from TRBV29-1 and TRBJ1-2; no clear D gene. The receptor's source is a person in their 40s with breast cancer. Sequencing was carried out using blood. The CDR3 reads CSVEGAGNNYGYTF. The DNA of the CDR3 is TGCAGCGTTGAAGGGGCCGGGAACAACTATGGCTACACCTTC.